Listed below are T cell receptor beta chains from one sample, sequenced in a study of blood T cells in healthy people across ages. TCRdb itself ran the 5' RACE reads through MiXCR, one entry per CDR3 protein. The sample carries 1 million to 1.2 million distinct CDR3 sequences, roughly two fifths recorded once. Specimen: blood. The receptors stem from a man aged 18 to 30 in good health. Both conserved end residues are part of each CDR3. A D gene is named only where the DNA matches it firmly. Size is stated for part of the rows, as once, few or many counts, or as a class when the clone is expanded.

J: TRBJ2-3
size: .
D: TRBD2
V: TRBV4-2
CDR3: CASSRETSGITDTQYF
DNA: TGTGCCAGCAGCCGAGAGACTAGCGGGATCACAGATACGCAGTATTTT

J: TRBJ2-3
size: many
D: TRBD1
V: TRBV20-1
CDR3: CSARGQGSDTQYF
DNA: TGCAGTGCTAGGGGACAGGGATCAGATACGCAGTATTTT

J: TRBJ2-1
size: .
D: TRBD1
V: TRBV20-1
CDR3: CSANPIGTGGGRSSYNEQFF
DNA: TGCAGTGCCAATCCCATCGGGACAGGGGGCGGCCGTAGCTCCTACAATGAGCAGTTCTTC

J: TRBJ2-1
size: .
D: TRBD2
V: TRBV29-1
CDR3: CSVIAGDSYNEQFF
DNA: TGCAGCGTGATAGCGGGGGACTCCTACAATGAGCAGTTCTTC

J: TRBJ2-7
size: .
D: .
V: TRBV7-2
CDR3: CASSLSARSSYEQYF
DNA: TGTGCCAGCAGCTTAAGTGCCAGGAGCTCCTACGAGCAGTACTTC

J: TRBJ2-5
size: .
D: TRBD1
V: TRBV2
CDR3: CASNDGQGEETQYF
DNA: TGTGCCAGCAACGACGGACAGGGCGAAGAGACCCAGTACTTC

J: TRBJ1-1
size: few
D: TRBD1
V: TRBV29-1
CDR3: CSVPDRGTEAFF
DNA: TGCAGCGTCCCCGACAGGGGCACTGAAGCTTTCTTT

J: TRBJ2-7
size: few
D: TRBD2
V: TRBV13
CDR3: CASNQRTRGTYEQYF
DNA: TGTGCCAGCAACCAAAGGACTAGGGGAACCTACGAGCAGTACTTC

J: TRBJ1-3
size: .
D: .
V: TRBV7-8
CDR3: CASSSRTEALSGNTIYF
DNA: TGTGCCAGCAGTTCCCGGACGGAGGCCCTCTCTGGAAACACCATATATTTT

J: TRBJ1-1
size: .
D: .
V: TRBV28
CDR3: CASETRTNTEAFF
DNA: TGTGCCAGTGAAACTCGTACGAACACTGAAGCTTTCTTT